This T cell receptor (beta chain) was sequenced for a study of CXCR3-negative and CXCR3-positive naive CD8 T cells (dated by TCRdb to between 2017 and 2020). Turning to the overall study: In total, about 130 million TRB reads were obtained, or roughly 1.5 +/- 0.3 million reads per library. Data from 11 donors, pooled across two independent experiments, went into the diversity and physicochemical repertoire analyses. For the TRBV-TRBJ cluster analysis, the naive subsets came from 5 donors, while the memory cells came from 3 donors. Here is what the overall study found, with its caveats: Surface CD5, linked to self-reactivity in mice, was comparable between naive subsets; TCR interaction strength was therefore also inferred from TRB CDR3 physicochemical properties. Repertoire diversity was comparably high in both naive subsets but much lower in memory CD8+ T cells. TRB CDR3s from CXCR3-positive naive cells showed higher hydrophobicity (lower Kidera factor 4), lower energy, and higher strength and volume indices than CXCR3-negative naive cells. Freshly isolated PBMCs were used for most assays because CXCR3 expression went down partially after cryopreservation. Naive CXCR3-negative and CXCR3-positive cells from the same donor showed similar TRBV-TRBJ usage, whereas memory cells showed distinct patterns.

The sequencing machine was a NextSeq 550. The Human TCR Profiling Kit (MiLaboratory) was used to make UMI-labeled 5' RACE TRB cDNA libraries. cDNA synthesis used the entire amount of extracted RNA, and PCR amplification then used the entire amount of cDNA produced. Libraries were prepared in parallel with an identical number of PCR cycles. As for how the authors treated the data: With a requirement of at least two reads per UMI, MIGEC and MiXCR extracted about 53,000 +/- 9,400 unique UMI-labeled TRB cDNA molecules per library. On average, each library contained approximately 40,000 +/- 10,000 functional in-frame TRB CDR3 nucleotide clonotypes without stop codons. After each sample was downsampled to 5000 UMI-labeled TRB molecules, VDJtools was used to calculate diversity metrics such as normalized Shannon-Wiener and Chao1. Clonotype-size-weighted physicochemical properties of the central five CDR3 residues (interaction energy, strength, volume and Kidera factor 4) were computed in VDJtools. Through TCRdb reprocessing, the reads give one entry per CDR3 protein sequence; DNA is omitted. The V and J calls and clone size come from TCRdb's table, not from the authors' own analysis. For this sample, the table gives under 150,000 distinct CDR3 sequences. The leading ten clones occupy over 0.25% of the sample.

The cysteine opens and the phenylalanine closes a CDR3 of 13 amino acids. No DNA is recorded. The germline V gene gives CDR1 as SGHNT and CDR2 as YENEEA. As for this clonotype: No antigen is known for it.

Each CD8+ T cell subset was flow-sorted in triplicate, and around 320,000 cells per subset were placed directly into RLT lysis buffer. To exclude memory contaminants, naive CD8+ T cells were stringently defined as CD45RO-CCR7+CD27+CD95-. Peripheral blood mononuclear cells were isolated from buffy coats by standard density gradient centrifugation. Naive CXCR3-negative and CXCR3-positive CD8+ T cells were flow-sorted on a FACSAria III. An RNeasy Mini Kit was used to extract total RNA from the sorted cells. This TCR was sampled from a human donor in good health. Some clones in this sample may be carry-over from other donors' samples. The chain links TRBV11-3 with TRBJ2-5. The specimen was naive CXCR3+ CD8+ T cells from blood. Reading the label with the study, this specimen's cell subset or site is: CD45RO-CCR7+CD27+CD95- naive CD8+ T cells expressing CXCR3 (TNR3+). The encoded CDR3 is CASSYGYQETQYF.